Listed below are T cell receptor beta chains from one sample, sequenced in a study of blood T cell repertoires in COVID-19. Generated by immunoSEQ multiplex PCR, the TCRdb table keeps only in-frame clones and is missing some. In the table there are 120,000 or so clones, around nine tenths of which are singletons. The sequencing input was peripheral blood. The source is a woman in her forties or fifties with active or convalescent COVID-19. The CDR3 runs from the conserved cysteine through the conserved F or W. D genes are given only for firm matches. Size is stated for part of the rows, as once, few or many counts, or as a class when the clone is expanded.

j_gene | v_gene | abundance | d_gene | CDR3aa | CDR3nt
TRBJ2-5 | TRBV5-8 | NA | NA | CASSPGQETQYF | TGTGCCAGCAGCCCGGGACAAGAGACCCAGTACTTC
TRBJ2-3 | TRBV19 | NA | NA | CASSEGGGKFADTQYF | TGTGCCAGTAGTGAGGGAGGCGGGAAGTTCGCAGATACGCAGTATTTT
TRBJ2-5 | TRBV7-2 | NA | TRBD2 | CASSLALLAGNQETQYF | TGTGCCAGCAGCTTAGCCCTACTAGCGGGGAACCAAGAGACCCAGTACTTC
TRBJ2-2 | TRBV7-8 | NA | NA | CASSPRDQNTGELFF | TGTGCCAGCAGCCCGCGGGACCAAAACACCGGGGAGCTGTTTTTT
TRBJ1-3 | TRBV28 | NA | NA | CASSLLTGGHSGNTIYF | TGTGCCAGCAGTTTATTAACAGGCGGTCACTCTGGAAACACCATATATTTT
TRBJ2-3 | TRBV24-1 | NA | NA | CATSDPRDTTDTQYF | TGTGCCACCAGTGACCCCCGGGACACCACAGATACGCAGTATTTT
TRBJ2-7 | TRBV24-1 | NA | NA | CATSDLMTPLQYF | TGTGCCACCAGTGATTTGATGACACCTCTCCAGTACTTC
TRBJ2-3 | TRBV6-2/TRBV6-3 | NA | TRBD2 | CASSYLLAGVSTDTQYF | TGTGCCAGCAGTTACCTCCTAGCGGGGGTAAGCACAGATACGCAGTATTTT
TRBJ2-1 | TRBV7-2 | NA | TRBD1 | CASSLGDRVLFSYNEQFF | TGTGCCAGCAGCCTAGGGGACAGGGTTCTATTTTCCTACAATGAGCAGTTCTTC
TRBJ1-6 | TRBV7-6 | NA | NA | CASSPRGTNSPLHF | TGTGCCAGCAGCCCAAGGGGCACTAATTCACCCCTCCACTTT
TRBJ2-3 | TRBV28 | once | NA | CASSSPDTQYF | TGTGCCAGCAGTTCCCCGGATACGCAGTATTTT
TRBJ1-1 | TRBV18 | few | NA | CASSPRARDTEAFF | TGTGCCAGCTCACCACGGGCCAGAGACACTGAAGCTTTCTTT
TRBJ2-3 | TRBV7-9 | NA | TRBD2 | CASTKVAGADTQYF | TGTGCCAGCACGAAAGTAGCGGGAGCAGATACGCAGTATTTT
TRBJ2-1 | TRBV5-4 | NA | TRBD2 | CASSLGASGSSYNEQFF | TGTGCCAGCAGCTTGGGGGCTAGCGGGAGCTCCTACAATGAGCAGTTCTTC
TRBJ2-7 | TRBV5-1 | NA | TRBD1 | CASSLGTASKTYEQYF | TGCGCCAGCAGCCTTGGGACAGCCTCAAAAACCTACGAGCAGTACTTC
TRBJ1-6 | TRBV4-3 | NA | TRBD1 | CASSQEGTGSSPLHF | TGCGCCAGCAGCCAAGAGGGGACAGGGTCCTCACCCCTCCACTTT
TRBJ2-5 | TRBV29-1 | NA | NA | CSVVGSEETQYF | TGCAGCGTTGTAGGCAGCGAAGAGACCCAGTACTTC
TRBJ2-1 | TRBV14 | NA | TRBD2 | CASSPPGLWSYNEQFF | TGTGCCAGCAGCCCCCCGGGACTATGGTCCTACAATGAGCAGTTCTTC
TRBJ2-3 | TRBV7-8 | NA | NA | CASSPHRVRVTDTQYF | TGTGCCAGCAGCCCCCACCGTGTGCGCGTCACAGATACGCAGTATTTT
TRBJ1-3 | TRBV28 | NA | TRBD1 | CASSPRQGGSSGNTIYF | TGTGCCAGCAGTCCCAGACAGGGGGGTTCCTCTGGAAACACCATATATTTT
TRBJ2-5 | TRBV9 | NA | TRBD2 | CASSRGGMETQYF | TGTGCCAGCAGCCGGGGAGGGATGGAGACCCAGTACTTC
TRBJ2-7 | TRBV29-1 | NA | NA | CSASRSYEQYF | TGCAGCGCTTCTCGGTCCTACGAGCAGTACTTC
TRBJ2-3 | TRBV7-9 | NA | TRBD2 | CASSPGTSGRGNTQYF | TGTGCCAGCAGCCCCGGGACTAGCGGGAGAGGAAATACGCAGTATTTT
TRBJ1-5 | TRBV2 | NA | NA | CASRDRDQPQHF | TGTGCCAGCAGGGACAGAGATCAGCCCCAGCATTTT
TRBJ1-1 | TRBV7-2 | once | TRBD1 | CASSFTGGNTEAFF | TGTGCCAGCAGCTTTACAGGGGGGAACACTGAAGCTTTCTTT
TRBJ2-7 | TRBV6-5 | NA | TRBD1 | CASSYGDSYEQYF | TGTGCCAGCAGTTACGGGGACAGCTACGAGCAGTACTTC
TRBJ2-7 | TRBV25-1 | NA | NA | CASIPTGSYEQYF | TGTGCCAGCATCCCGACAGGCTCCTACGAGCAGTACTTC
TRBJ1-4 | TRBV12-3/TRBV12-4 | few | TRBD1 | CASRTGSEKLFF | TGTGCCAGCAGGACAGGGTCTGAAAAACTGTTTTTT
TRBJ1-4 | TRBV27 | NA | NA | CASSFIAGATNEKLFF | TGTGCCAGCAGTTTCATCGCCGGTGCAACTAATGAAAAACTGTTTTTT
TRBJ2-3 | TRBV5-6 | NA | NA | CASTRTGRGSTDTQYF | TGTGCCAGCACCCGAACCGGTAGAGGCAGCACAGATACGCAGTATTTT
TRBJ1-2 | TRBV6-5 | NA | NA | CASSSTPGMGNYGYTF | TGTGCCAGCAGTTCCACCCCAGGAATGGGCAACTATGGCTACACCTTC
TRBJ2-7 | TRBV27 | NA | TRBD2 | CASTSSGGRASRQYF | TGTGCCAGCACCTCATCGGGCGGGAGGGCCTCTAGGCAGTACTTC
TRBJ2-1 | TRBV4-1 | few | NA | CASSQDPLRLGSYNEQFF | TGCGCCAGCAGCCAAGATCCCTTGCGACTGGGCTCCTACAATGAGCAGTTCTTC
TRBJ2-5 | TRBV27 | NA | NA | CASKDGGRETQYF | TGTGCCAGCAAGGACGGGGGACGGGAGACCCAGTACTTC
TRBJ1-1 | TRBV7-6 | NA | NA | CASSLMGQGSNTEAFF | TGTGCCAGCAGCTTAATGGGGCAGGGGTCGAACACTGAAGCTTTCTTT
TRBJ2-3 | TRBV18 | NA | TRBD2 | CASREGLAGVRADTQYF | TGTGCCAGCCGGGAAGGACTAGCGGGAGTGAGGGCCGATACGCAGTATTTT
TRBJ1-2 | TRBV7-2 | NA | NA | CASSQNYGYTF | TGTGCCAGCAGCCAGAACTATGGCTACACCTTC
TRBJ2-2 | TRBV6-2/TRBV6-3 | NA | NA | CASSLAQVTGELFF | TGTGCCAGCAGTTTAGCACAGGTGACCGGGGAGCTGTTTTTT
TRBJ2-3 | TRBV28 | NA | NA | CASSASRGSTDTQYF | TGTGCCAGCAGTGCCTCCAGGGGTAGCACAGATACGCAGTATTTT
TRBJ2-7 | TRBV14 | NA | NA | CASSQVSGHWYF | TGTGCCAGCAGCCAAGTGAGTGGACATTGGTACTTC
TRBJ1-5 | TRBV28 | NA | NA | CASRRGKFQPQHF | TGTGCCAGCAGACGAGGGAAGTTCCAGCCCCAGCATTTT
TRBJ2-7 | TRBV6-2/TRBV6-3 | NA | NA | CASSYSFRQGSYEQYF | TGTGCCAGCAGTTACTCCTTCCGGCAGGGTTCCTACGAGCAGTACTTC
TRBJ2-2 | TRBV2 | NA | TRBD1 | CASRGTGNTGELFF | TGTGCCAGCAGGGGGACAGGGAACACCGGGGAGCTGTTTTTT
TRBJ2-5 | TRBV5-6 | NA | TRBD2 | CASSRTSGTKTQYF | TGTGCCAGCAGCCGGACTAGCGGGACGAAGACCCAGTACTTC
TRBJ2-5 | TRBV28 | NA | TRBD2 | CASSLRPAGGTQYF | TGTGCCAGCAGTTTAAGGCCGGCGGGAGGAACCCAGTACTTC
TRBJ2-2 | TRBV2 | NA | NA | CASKSRIESGELFF | TGTGCCAGCAAAAGCAGGATAGAATCCGGGGAGCTGTTTTTT
TRBJ1-2 | TRBV18 | NA | TRBD1 | CASSGQGALGYGYTF | TGTGCCAGCTCGGGACAGGGGGCACTAGGTTATGGCTACACCTTC
TRBJ1-5 | TRBV19 | NA | NA | CASSMGKGVNQPQHF | TGTGCCAGTAGTATGGGGAAAGGGGTCAATCAGCCCCAGCATTTT
TRBJ1-1 | TRBV7-2 | NA | TRBD1 | CASSRQGIGTEAFF | TGTGCCAGCAGCAGACAGGGAATCGGCACTGAAGCTTTCTTT
TRBJ2-1 | TRBV9 | NA | TRBD2 | CASSKTSGDNEQFF | TGTGCCAGCAGCAAAACTAGCGGGGATAATGAGCAGTTCTTC
TRBJ1-1 | TRBV24-1 | once | TRBD1 | CASRQGDEAFF | TGTGCCAGCAGACAGGGGGATGAAGCTTTCTTT
TRBJ2-3 | TRBV7-2 | NA | NA | CASSLGRKRTDTQYF | TGTGCCAGCAGCTTAGGGCGGAAGCGCACAGATACGCAGTATTTT
TRBJ2-1 | TRBV30 | NA | TRBD2 | CAWRGLAGRGPYNEQFF | TGTGCCTGGAGGGGACTAGCGGGCCGAGGCCCCTACAATGAGCAGTTCTTC